This T cell receptor (beta chain) emerged from a study of human T cells and chemical hapten exposure. Study-level background: Mostly female, the patients presented with alopecia areata, totalis or universalis. Findings of the study overall: The presence of alopecia in the donors means their immune response may differ from healthy people's. No alteration of TCRs above 1 in 1000 frequency was seen with DPC sensitization.

MiXCR, run by TCRdb on the RACE reads, gives a single entry per CDR3 protein. The sample holds 350,000 to 400,000 distinct CDR3 sequences, under 6.5% seen once. Note on this clonotype: Its antigen remains unidentified.

Time point described: patch test 2, 6 weeks after DPC sensitization. Stated treatment: therapeutic diphenylcyclopropenone sensitization with weekly scalp DPC. The input for sequencing was whole blood, taken in connection with sensitization to the hapten diphenylcyclopropenone (DPC). This receptor was taken from a woman aged 18-35 years with alopecia areata. Some clones in this sample may be carry-over from other donors' samples.

The CDR3 bases are TGTGCCAGCACCCCCCCCGGCGGGGAGCTGTTTTTT. Its protein is CASTPPGGELFF. The V gene is TRBV12-3 or TRBV12-4, the J gene TRBJ2-2; D is unresolved. The CDR3 consists of 12 residues. V lost 7 bases and J lost 7, with 10 bases in between.